Listed below are T cell receptor beta chains from one sample, sequenced in a study of regulatory T cells in long-lasting Graves disease. MiXCR, run by TCRdb on the multiplex PCR reads, gives a single entry per CDR3 protein. The profile shows hundreds of thousands of distinct CDR3 sequences, roughly 22% of them singletons. The source was peripheral blood mononuclear cells (PBMCs), collected when the disease was refractory, from a patient treated with antithyroid drugs. All receptors come from a female donor with Graves disease. Both conserved end residues are part of each CDR3. The order of the fields is D gene, V gene, clone size, J gene, CDR3 DNA, CDR3 protein. D genes are given only for firm matches. Size is stated for part of the rows, as once, few or many counts, or as a class when the clone is expanded.

.	TRBV20-1	few	TRBJ1-2	TGCAGTGCTAGAGCCGCGACAGCTAATATAAACTATGGCTACACCTTC	CSARAATANINYGYTF
TRBD2	TRBV6-2/TRBV6-3	few	TRBJ2-4	TGTGCCAGCAGTTACTCGATGGCGGGGGTAAACATTCAGTACTTC	CASSYSMAGVNIQYF
.	TRBV2	many	TRBJ2-5	TGTGCCAGCATGGACGGCCAAGAGACCCAGTACTTC	CASMDGQETQYF
.	TRBV2	many	TRBJ1-4	TGTGCGATGGGCCGAGCTGGGGAAAAACTGTTTTTT	CAMGRAGEKLFF
TRBD2	TRBV7-2	.	TRBJ2-7	TGTGCCAGCAGCTTATACCCGGGGAGGGACTACATATTC	CASSLYPGRDYIF
TRBD2	TRBV12-3/TRBV12-4	many	TRBJ2-5	TGTGCCAGCAGTTTAGTAGGGCAACCCCAGATCTTAGCGGGGGGACTACAAGAGACCCAGTACTTC	CASSLVGQPQILAGGLQETQYF
.	TRBV14	few	TRBJ1-4	TGTGCCAGCAGCCCGGGCCAGTTTCAGGGGGAAAAACTGTTTTTT	CASSPGQFQGEKLFF
.	TRBV5-5	many	TRBJ1-1	TGTGCCAGCAGCGACGGGACACTGAACACTGAAGCTTTCTTT	CASSDGTLNTEAFF
.	TRBV28	few	TRBJ2-3	TGTGCCAGCAGTTTTAACAGGGTGGGACTCACAGATACGCAGTATTTT	CASSFNRVGLTDTQYF
.	TRBV20-1	few	TRBJ1-2	TGCAGTGCTAGAGATAGGGGAGCAGGTACTAACTATGGCTACACCTTC	CSARDRGAGTNYGYTF
.	TRBV29-1	many	TRBJ1-1	TGCAGCGTACAGGGACGGATGAACACTGAAGCTTTCTTT	CSVQGRMNTEAFF
TRBD2	TRBV10-3	few	TRBJ2-3	TGTGCCATCCAGCCTAGCGGGAGACCCGGCACAGATACGCAGTATTTT	CAIQPSGRPGTDTQYF
.	TRBV5-6	many	TRBJ1-2	TGTGCCAGCAGCTTAATCCGACAGGTCAAAGATGGCTACACCTTC	CASSLIRQVKDGYTF
.	TRBV6-9	few	TRBJ2-2	TGTGCCAGCAGTTACGAGGGATCTACCGGGGAGCTGTTTTTT	CASSYEGSTGELFF
.	TRBV6-9	.	TRBJ2-5	TGTGCCAGCAGTTACGCGATACTAATGGAGACCCAGTACTTC	CASSYAILMETQYF
TRBD2	TRBV30	few	TRBJ2-7	TGTGCCTGGACCGGGACTAGCGGATCCGAGCAGTACTTC	CAWTGTSGSEQYF
.	TRBV7-9	few	TRBJ2-7	TGTGCCAGCAGGAGAGCTGACGAGCAGCACTTC	CASRRADEQHF
.	TRBV3-1	.	TRBJ1-1	TGTGCCAGCAGCCAAGATGGCGGGGACACTGAAGCTTTCTTT	CASSQDGGDTEAFF
TRBD1	TRBV7-9	.	TRBJ1-2	TGTGCCAGCAGCCCCGGGACAGGGAGAGAGAGTGGCTACACCTTC	CASSPGTGRESGYTF
.	TRBV5-6	few	TRBJ1-2	TGTGCCAGCAGACCCGTGGGGCGGGGCGGAATTTATGGCTACACCTTC	CASRPVGRGGIYGYTF
TRBD1	TRBV2	many	TRBJ2-5	TGTGCCAGCAGCCAGGAACCACAGGGGATCACAGAGACCCAGTACTTC	CASSQEPQGITETQYF
.	TRBV6-5	many	TRBJ2-5	TGTGCCAGCAGTTACTCGGACACGGGGCGGTTGATCTTC	CASSYSDTGRLIF
TRBD2	TRBV6-2/TRBV6-3	many	TRBJ2-7	TGTGCCAGCAGTTACCCAGCGGGAGTGGTCGAGCAGTACTTC	CASSYPAGVVEQYF
.	TRBV19	few	TRBJ1-2	TGTGCCAGTAGTACTGGTGGGGCCACCGCCTATGGCTACACCTTC	CASSTGGATAYGYTF
TRBD1	TRBV9	.	TRBJ1-5	TGTGCCAGGAATGGACAGGGGAACAATCAGCCTCAGCATTTT	CARNGQGNNQPQHF
.	TRBV6-1	many	TRBJ2-7	TGTGCCAGCAGTGAAGTAGACAGAGCCCCTTTTTTC	CASSEVDRAPFF
.	TRBV27	many	TRBJ1-2	TGTGCCAGCAGTCCCCGGACGGATTTATTCGATGGCTACACCTTC	CASSPRTDLFDGYTF
.	TRBV6-1	.	TRBJ2-7	TGTGCCAGCAGACCTCCGGGGGATCCCTACGAGCAGTACTTC	CASRPPGDPYEQYF
.	TRBV7-2	.	TRBJ2-2	TGCGCCAGCAGCCAAGATTACCCAGGGGCTGGCGGGGAGCTGTTTTTT	CASSQDYPGAGGELFF
TRBD1	TRBV19	.	TRBJ1-6	TGTGCCAGTAGCCTTGGACAGGGGCAAAATTCACCCCTCCACTTT	CASSLGQGQNSPLHF
.	TRBV6-2/TRBV6-3	.	TRBJ2-2	TGTGCCAGCACGGCGGAACAGTATCTCCCCGCCGGGGAGCTGTTTTTT	CASTAEQYLPAGELFF
TRBD2	TRBV4-1	few	TRBJ2-3	TGCGCCAGCAGCCAAGGAGTTGGGCGGGGGAGGGATACGCAGTATTTT	CASSQGVGRGRDTQYF
.	TRBV4-3	few	TRBJ1-1	TGCGCCAGCAGCCAATTTGCGACGGAGAACACTGAAGCTTTCTTT	CASSQFATENTEAFF
.	TRBV10-3	few	TRBJ2-6	TGTGCCATCAGTGCCCTAACAGGGAAGGTCGGGGCCAACGTCCTGACTTTC	CAISALTGKVGANVLTF
.	TRBV28	many	TRBJ2-2	TGTGCCAGCAGTTCGGAAACCGGGGAGCTGTTTTTT	CASSSETGELFF
.	TRBV10-3	.	TRBJ1-3	TGTGCCACACGGGGGTTTAAGAGCTCTGGAAACACCATATATTTT	CATRGFKSSGNTIYF
.	TRBV6-2/TRBV6-3	many	TRBJ1-6	TGTGCCAGCAGTTACTCGACGGGGCTGGGATCAAGTTCACCCCTCCACTTT	CASSYSTGLGSSSPLHF
.	TRBV4-3	many	TRBJ2-5	TGCGCCAGCAGCCAGGTGTACATGTACCAAGAGACCCAGTACTTC	CASSQVYMYQETQYF